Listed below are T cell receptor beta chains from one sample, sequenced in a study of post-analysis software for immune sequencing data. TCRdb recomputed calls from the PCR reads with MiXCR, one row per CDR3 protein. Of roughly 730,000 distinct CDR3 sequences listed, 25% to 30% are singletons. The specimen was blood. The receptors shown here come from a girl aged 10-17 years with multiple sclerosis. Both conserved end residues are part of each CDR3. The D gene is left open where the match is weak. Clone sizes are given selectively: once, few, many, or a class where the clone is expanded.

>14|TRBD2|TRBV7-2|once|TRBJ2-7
CASSLGSTSGEQYF
TGTGCCAGCAGCTTAGGTTCGACTAGCGGCGAGCAGTACTTC
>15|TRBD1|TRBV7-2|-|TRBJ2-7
CASSVGTGGLYEQYF
TGTGCCAGCAGCGTCGGGACAGGGGGCTTATACGAGCAGTACTTC
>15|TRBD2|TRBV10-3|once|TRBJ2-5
CATLDSTSGHNEQYF
TGTGCCACGCTAGACTCGACTAGCGGCCACAATGAGCAGTACTTC
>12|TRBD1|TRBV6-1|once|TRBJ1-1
CASSTGVAGAFF
TGTGCCAGCAGCACAGGGGTCGCGGGGGCTTTCTTT
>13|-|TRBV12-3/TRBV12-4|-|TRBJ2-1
CASSLLVDNEQFF
TGTGCCAGCAGTTTATTGGTGGACAATGAGCAGTTCTTC
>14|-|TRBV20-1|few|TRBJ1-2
CSATDGRERNGYTF
TGCAGTGCTACGGATGGGAGGGAACGTAATGGCTACACCTTC
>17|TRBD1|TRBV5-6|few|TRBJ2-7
CASSLYAGGVGIDEQYF
TGTGCCAGCAGCTTGTATGCAGGGGGCGTCGGTATCGACGAGCAGTACTTC
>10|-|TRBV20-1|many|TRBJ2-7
CSARAAEQYF
TGCAGTGCTAGAGCGGCCGAGCAGTACTTC
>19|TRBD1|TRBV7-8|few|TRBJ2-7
CASSLRRHGQGQTSYEQYF
TGTGCCAGCAGCCTGAGGCGTCACGGACAGGGTCAGACCTCCTACGAGCAGTACTTC
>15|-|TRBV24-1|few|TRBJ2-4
CATSDSRLAKNIQYF
TGTGCCACCAGTGATTCCAGGTTAGCCAAAAACATTCAGTACTTC
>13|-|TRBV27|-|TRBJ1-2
CASSLSSKRGYTF
TGTGCCAGCAGTTTATCCTCCAAGCGGGGCTACACCTTC
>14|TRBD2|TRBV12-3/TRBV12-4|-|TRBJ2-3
CASSYSGRSDTQYF
TGTGCCAGCAGTTATAGCGGGAGGTCAGATACGCAGTATTTT
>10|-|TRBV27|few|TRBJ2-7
CASKSDEQYF
TGTGCCAGCAAATCCGACGAGCAGTACTTC
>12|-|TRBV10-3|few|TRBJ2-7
CAISSGSYEQYF
TGTGCCATCAGTTCTGGCTCCTACGAGCAGTACTTC
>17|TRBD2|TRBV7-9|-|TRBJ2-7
CASSSLGGGLAGDEQYF
TGTGCCAGCAGCTCCCTAGGGGGCGGACTAGCGGGTGACGAGCAGTACTTC
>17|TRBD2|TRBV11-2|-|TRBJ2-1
CASSCPRNARGNNEQFF
TGTGCCAGCAGCTGCCCCCGAAACGCGCGGGGGAACAATGAGCAGTTCTTC
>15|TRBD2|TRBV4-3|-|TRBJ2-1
CASSPSGWSGDEQFF
TGCGCCAGCAGCCCGTCGGGGTGGAGCGGGGATGAGCAGTTCTTC
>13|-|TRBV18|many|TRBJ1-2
CASSPRDDYGYTF
TGTGCCAGCTCACCCCGGGACGACTATGGCTACACCTTC